This paragraph reports one TCR beta chain. These data originate in a study of blood T cell repertoires in COVID-19. Turning to the study itself: Donors in the United States, Italy and Spain gave samples during acute or convalescent COVID-19. T cells, B-cell-depleted T cells, or PBMCs provided the cDNA or gDNA that served as material.

As handled by the study authors: Reference gene primer amplification gave nucleated cell count estimates. This table comes from immunoSEQ multiplex PCR, and its TCRdb copy is limited to in-frame clones, with some not included. V and J calls and clone size are as listed in that table; D and trimming were resolved from the DNA. The sample includes under 95,000 clones, about 90% of them seen just once. Germline V gene lookup returns CDR1 SGHDT and CDR2 YYEEEE. The CDR3 extends over 13 amino acids. Deletions cut 1 base from V and 5 bases from J, with 9 bases between. Sequences were obtained from peripheral blood. V is TRBV5-6 and J is TRBJ1-2, with D tentatively TRBD1 (5 bases). The clonotype comes from a human donor in a cohort sampled during active COVID-19. The CDR3 DNA follows: TGTGCCAGCAGCTTGTCCCAGGGTTATGGCTACACCTTC. This gives the protein CASSLSQGYGYTF.